This T cell receptor (beta chain) was documented in a study of graft-versus-host responses after intestinal transplantation (dated by TCRdb to the early 2020s). General notes on the study: The transplants that recipients got were multivisceral, liver-intestinal, or isolated intestinal. Instead of going to the commercial service, samples from three later patients were sequenced in-house on an Illumina MiSeq and processed with MiXCR. Graft-versus-host and host-versus-graft alloreactive T cell clones were tracked in the graft, circulation and bone marrow after intestinal transplantation using bulk TCR-beta CDR3 sequencing. Donor T cell macrochimerism was defined as a peak of at least 4% donor T cells among recipient peripheral blood mononuclear cells. The cohort enrolled 24 intestinal transplant recipients, one of whom was a retransplant, and a few patients without pretransplant specimens were excluded. Anti-thymocyte globulin induction was given to all recipients, followed by maintenance tacrolimus and steroids for 2 to 3 years. Alloreactive clones were identified by sequencing pre-transplant mixed lymphocyte reaction products and comparing them with unstimulated pre-transplant donor and recipient T cells. Overall study outcomes, separate from this receptor: GvH clones were found in recipient bone marrow, and some of the GvH clones appeared earlier in ileal mucosa or blood, which is consistent with an intestinal mucosal origin. Early after transplant, peak levels of circulating GvH clones were associated with declines in HvG clones. In patients with donor T cell macrochimerism, the allografts had high GvH to HvG T cell clonal ratios. Conclusions were limited by the relatively low number and heterogeneity of intestinal transplant patients.

Sample time point, as interpreted from the label and publication: cells obtained before transplantation from donor or recipient. CD3+CD4+ and CD3+CD8+ populations were FACS-sorted from unstimulated pre-transplant donor and recipient cells taken from spleen or lymph nodes. Based on the germline V gene, the CDR1 and CDR2 sequences are MNHEY and SVGAGI. The CDR3 runs 12 residues from the cysteine to the phenylalanine. Solely the CDR3 DNA is kept, with 36 bases framed from the first base. Trimming takes 11 bases off V and 3 bases off J; junction bases not matched to a gene: 3. The library was obtained by the immunoSEQ multiplex PCR assay. For most patients, genomic DNA was isolated with the Qiagen DNeasy Blood and Tissue Kit and shipped frozen to Adaptive Biotechnologies for TCR sequencing. For most patients, genomic DNA was subjected to high-throughput TCR-beta CDR3 sequencing by Adaptive Biotechnologies. From the authors' description of their analysis: TCR sequencing data were retrieved from Adaptive's ImmunoSEQ software for 15 to 20 patients, whereas a few other patients were processed with MiXCR and VDJtools. To correct CD4 versus CD8 sorting errors, sequences present in both subsets at a frequency ratio below 5:1 were removed. Because the origin of CDR3 nucleotide sequences shared between donor and recipient could not be assigned, those sequences were removed. To count as alloreactive, a clone needed at least 2-fold expansion over unstimulated cells and a minimum CFSE-low frequency of 0.002% (template counts) or 0.001% (read counts). A clone was considered mappable if detected in the sequenced pre-transplant spleen, lymph node, or MLR CFSE-low populations of the donor or recipient. The cumulative frequency of alloreactive clones was calculated as a percentage of all sequences, weighted by copy number. TCRdb's version of the immuneACCESS table is confined to in-frame rearrangements and falls short of the full clone set. An unresolved V gene accounts for under half of the shortfall where checked; the remainder is of unknown origin. From that table come the V and J calls and clone size; the DNA was used to work out D and trimming. For this sample the table gives some 110,000 clones, of which approximately 93% were detected only once. The ten largest clones add up to more than 0.9% of the sample.

This clone was observed a few times. Its antigen remains unidentified. It has no much larger one-base neighbor in the sample; base qualities were not kept. The starting material was unstimulated CD8+ T cells sorted from spleen or lymph node cells, obtained before transplant. The chain uses TRBV6-5 and TRBJ2-7; 11 bases in the junction line up with TRBD2. The TCR was taken from a human donor who was the organ donor for an intestinal transplant. The CDR3 reads CACGTSGYEQYF. The DNA sequence is TGTGCCTGCGGGACTAGCGGCTACGAGCAGTACTTC.